This TCR beta chain stems from a study of cytomegalovirus exposure and HLA in healthy donors. The CDR3 has 14 residues. Germline loops: CDR1 SGHRS, CDR2 YFSETQ. V lost 0 bases and J lost 7, with 13 bases in between. Whole-study results and caveats: Common viral pathogens seemed, in a later analysis, to connect with several of the most significant clusters. Within an earlier analysis, most TCR beta V segments proved productive either about 87% or about 30% of the time.

The PCR employed 60 Vbeta primers together with 13 Jbeta primers. Profiled with immunoSEQ multiplex PCR; TCRdb holds only in-frame clones, not every one. The profile shows 95,000 to 100,000 clones, approximately 85% of them singletons. On this clone itself: Its antigen is as yet unknown.

The sequence was obtained from a man younger than 40 in good health and CMV-seronegative. The J gene is TRBJ1-2, the V gene TRBV5-1; D is unclear. The sample comprised PBMCs. The CDR3 DNA sequence: TGCGCCAGCAGCTTGGTGGAGGGTGACGTTGGCTACACCTTC. Translation gives CASSLVEGDVGYTF.